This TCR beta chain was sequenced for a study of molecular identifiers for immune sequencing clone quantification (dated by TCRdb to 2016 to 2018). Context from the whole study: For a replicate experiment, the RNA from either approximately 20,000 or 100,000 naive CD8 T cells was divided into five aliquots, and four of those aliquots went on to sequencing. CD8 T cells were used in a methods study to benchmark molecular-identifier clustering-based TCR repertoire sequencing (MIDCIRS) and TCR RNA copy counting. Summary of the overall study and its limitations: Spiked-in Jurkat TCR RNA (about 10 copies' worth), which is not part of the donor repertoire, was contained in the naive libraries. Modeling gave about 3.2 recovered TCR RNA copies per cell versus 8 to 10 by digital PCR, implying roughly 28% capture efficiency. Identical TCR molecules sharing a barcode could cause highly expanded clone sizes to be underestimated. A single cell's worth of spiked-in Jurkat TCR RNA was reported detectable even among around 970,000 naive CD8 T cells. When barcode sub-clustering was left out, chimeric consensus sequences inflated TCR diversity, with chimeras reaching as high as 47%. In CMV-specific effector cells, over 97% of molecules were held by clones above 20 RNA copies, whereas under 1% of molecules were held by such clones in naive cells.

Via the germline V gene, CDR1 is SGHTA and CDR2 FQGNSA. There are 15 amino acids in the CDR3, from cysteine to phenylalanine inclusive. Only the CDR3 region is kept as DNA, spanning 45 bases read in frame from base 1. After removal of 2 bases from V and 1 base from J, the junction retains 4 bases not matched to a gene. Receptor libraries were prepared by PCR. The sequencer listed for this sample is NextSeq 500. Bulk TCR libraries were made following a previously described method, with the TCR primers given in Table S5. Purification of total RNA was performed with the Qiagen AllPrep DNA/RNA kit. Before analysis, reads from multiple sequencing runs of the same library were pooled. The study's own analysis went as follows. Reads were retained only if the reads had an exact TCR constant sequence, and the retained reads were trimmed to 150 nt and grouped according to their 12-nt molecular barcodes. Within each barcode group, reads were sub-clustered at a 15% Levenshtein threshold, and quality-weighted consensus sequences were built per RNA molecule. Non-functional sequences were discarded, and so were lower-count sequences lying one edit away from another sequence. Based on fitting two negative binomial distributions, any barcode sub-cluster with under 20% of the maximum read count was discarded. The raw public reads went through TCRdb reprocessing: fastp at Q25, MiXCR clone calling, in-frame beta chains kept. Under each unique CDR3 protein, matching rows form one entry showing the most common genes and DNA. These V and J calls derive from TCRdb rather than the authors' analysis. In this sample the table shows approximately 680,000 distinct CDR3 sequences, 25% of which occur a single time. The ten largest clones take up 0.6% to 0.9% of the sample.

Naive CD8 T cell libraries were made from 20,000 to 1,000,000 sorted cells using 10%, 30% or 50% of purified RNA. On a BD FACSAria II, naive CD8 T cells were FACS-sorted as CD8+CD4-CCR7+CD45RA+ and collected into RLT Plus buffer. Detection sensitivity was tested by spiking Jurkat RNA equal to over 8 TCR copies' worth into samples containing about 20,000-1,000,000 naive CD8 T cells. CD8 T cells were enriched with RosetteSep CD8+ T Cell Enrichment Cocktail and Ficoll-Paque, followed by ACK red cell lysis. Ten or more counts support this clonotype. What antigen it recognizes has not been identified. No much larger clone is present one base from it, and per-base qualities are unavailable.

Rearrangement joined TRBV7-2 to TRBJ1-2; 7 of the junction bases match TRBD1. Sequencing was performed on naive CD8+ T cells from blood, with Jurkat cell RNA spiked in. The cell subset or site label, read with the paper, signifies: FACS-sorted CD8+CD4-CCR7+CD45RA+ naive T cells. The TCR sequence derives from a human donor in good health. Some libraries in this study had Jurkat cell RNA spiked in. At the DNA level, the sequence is TGTGCCAGCAGCTTAAACACAGGGGTTAACTATGGCTACACCTTC. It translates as CASSLNTGVNYGYTF.